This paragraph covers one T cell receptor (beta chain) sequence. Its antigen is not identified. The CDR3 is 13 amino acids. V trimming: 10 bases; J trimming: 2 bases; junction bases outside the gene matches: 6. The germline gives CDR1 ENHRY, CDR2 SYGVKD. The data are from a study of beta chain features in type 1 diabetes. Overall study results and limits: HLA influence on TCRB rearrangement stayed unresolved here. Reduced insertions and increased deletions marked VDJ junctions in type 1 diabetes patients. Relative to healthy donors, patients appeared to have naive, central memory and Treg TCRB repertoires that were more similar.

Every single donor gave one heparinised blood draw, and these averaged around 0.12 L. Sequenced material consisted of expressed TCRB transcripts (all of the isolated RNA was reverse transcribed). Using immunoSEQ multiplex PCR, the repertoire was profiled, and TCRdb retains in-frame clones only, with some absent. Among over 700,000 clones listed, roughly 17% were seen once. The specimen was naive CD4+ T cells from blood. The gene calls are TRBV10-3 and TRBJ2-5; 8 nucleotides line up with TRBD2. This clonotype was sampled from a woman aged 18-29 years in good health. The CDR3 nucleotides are TGTGCCACTCAACTAGCGGCACAAGAGACCCAGTACTTC. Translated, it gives CATQLAAQETQYF.